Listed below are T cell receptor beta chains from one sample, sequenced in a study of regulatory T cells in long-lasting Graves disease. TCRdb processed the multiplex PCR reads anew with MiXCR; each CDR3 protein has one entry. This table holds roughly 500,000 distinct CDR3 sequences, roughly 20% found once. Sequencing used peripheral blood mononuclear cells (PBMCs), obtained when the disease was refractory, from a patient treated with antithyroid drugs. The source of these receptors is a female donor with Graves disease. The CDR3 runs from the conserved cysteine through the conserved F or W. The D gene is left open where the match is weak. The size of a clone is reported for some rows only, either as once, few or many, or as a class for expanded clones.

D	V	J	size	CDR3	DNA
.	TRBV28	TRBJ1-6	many	CASTTSRGISPLHF	TGTGCCAGCACCACTTCCCGGGGGATCTCACCCCTCCACTTT
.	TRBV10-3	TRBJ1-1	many	CAISENLGQNTEAFF	TGTGCCATCAGTGAAAACCTGGGACAGAACACTGAAGCTTTCTTT
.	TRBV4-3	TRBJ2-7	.	CASSVRYNHYEQYF	TGCGCCAGCAGCGTACGTTACAATCACTACGAGCAGTACTTC
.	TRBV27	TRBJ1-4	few	CASSFSTRHGFDNEKLFF	TGTGCCAGCAGTTTCTCTACCCGACACGGCTTTGATAATGAAAAACTGTTTTTT
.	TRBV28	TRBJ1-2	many	CASSALDRSYYGYTF	TGTGCCAGCAGTGCCCTAGACAGATCATACTATGGCTACACCTTC
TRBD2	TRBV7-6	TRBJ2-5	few	CASSPQGGLAGDRETQYF	TGTGCCAGCAGCCCACAAGGGGGACTAGCGGGAGATCGAGAGACCCAGTACTTC
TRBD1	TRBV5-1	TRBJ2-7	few	CASSAPWDSEQYF	TGCGCCAGCAGCGCACCCTGGGACAGCGAGCAGTACTTC
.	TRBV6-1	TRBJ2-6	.	CASSIQGSGANVLTF	TGTGCCAGCAGTATCCAGGGATCCGGGGCCAACGTCCTGACTTTC
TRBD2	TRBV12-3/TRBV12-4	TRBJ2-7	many	CASSLGLAGDSSPYEQYF	TGTGCCAGCAGTCTGGGACTAGCGGGAGACTCTTCTCCCTACGAGCAGTACTTC
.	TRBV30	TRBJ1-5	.	CAWGGQRNQPQHF	TGTGCCTGGGGAGGACAGCGCAATCAGCCCCAGCATTTT
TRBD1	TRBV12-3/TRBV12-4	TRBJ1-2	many	CASSFSLSQGAEDGYTF	TGTGCCAGCAGTTTCTCCCTATCACAGGGGGCTGAGGATGGCTACACCTTC
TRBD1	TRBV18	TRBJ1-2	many	CASSRTGVYGYTF	TGTGCCAGCTCTCGTACAGGGGTTTATGGCTACACCTTC
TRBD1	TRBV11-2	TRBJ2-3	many	CASSLMGQGPTDTQYF	TGTGCCAGCAGCTTAATGGGACAGGGCCCGACAGATACGCAGTATTTT
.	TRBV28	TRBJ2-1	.	CAIQEGGSGEFF	TGTGCCATTCAAGAAGGGGGCTCGGGGGAGTTCTTC
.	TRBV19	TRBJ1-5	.	CASTSFEQINQPQHF	TGTGCCAGCACTTCTTTTGAACAGATCAATCAGCCCCAGCATTTT
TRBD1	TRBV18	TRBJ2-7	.	CASFKTGASYEQYF	TGTGCCAGCTTTAAGACAGGGGCCTCCTACGAGCAGTACTTC
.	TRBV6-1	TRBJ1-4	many	CASSARDFSVEKLFF	TGTGCCAGCAGTGCCCGGGACTTCTCCGTTGAAAAACTGTTTTTT
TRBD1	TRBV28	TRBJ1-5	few	CASNIRGLGQPQHF	TGTGCCAGCAACATCAGGGGGCTCGGACAGCCCCAGCATTTT
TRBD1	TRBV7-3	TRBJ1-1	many	CASSPDRGGEAFF	TGTGCCAGCAGCCCCGACAGGGGCGGTGAAGCTTTCTTT
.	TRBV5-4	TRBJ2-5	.	CASSFKAGVQETQYF	TGTGCCAGCAGCTTTAAGGCAGGGGTCCAAGAGACCCAGTACTTC
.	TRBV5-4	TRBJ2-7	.	CASSLEEGTYEQYF	TGTGCCAGCAGCTTGGAGGAGGGGACCTACGAGCAGTACTTC
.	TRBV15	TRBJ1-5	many	CATSREGTGNQPQHF	TGTGCCACCAGCAGAGAAGGGACGGGCAATCAGCCCCAGCATTTT
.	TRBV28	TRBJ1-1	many	CASSLRIMNTEAFF	TGTGCCAGCAGTCTACGTATTATGAACACTGAAGCTTTCTTT
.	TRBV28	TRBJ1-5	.	CASSLSGAQPQHF	TGTGCCAGCAGTTTGTCCGGGGCTCAGCCCCAGCATTTT
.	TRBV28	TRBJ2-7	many	CASSSVNGPLYKQYF	TGTGCCAGCAGCTCAGTGAACGGGCCCCTCTACAAGCAGTACTTC
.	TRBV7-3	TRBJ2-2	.	CASSLLTFRELFF	TGTGCCAGCAGCTTATTGACCTTTCGGGAGCTGTTTTTT
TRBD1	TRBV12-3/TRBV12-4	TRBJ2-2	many	CASTLRGQGNTGELFF	TGTGCCAGCACTCTTCGGGGACAGGGGAACACCGGGGAGCTGTTTTTT
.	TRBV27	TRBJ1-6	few	CASSLRGDSPLHF	TGTGCCAGCAGTTTGAGGGGCGATTCACCCCTCCACTTT
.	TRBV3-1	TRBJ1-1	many	CASSQGPGTAVTEAFF	TGTGCCAGCAGCCAAGGGCCGGGGACGGCGGTGACTGAAGCTTTCTTT
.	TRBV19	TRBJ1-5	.	CASSTSGAGLVQPQHF	TGTGCCAGTAGTACCTCCGGGGCAGGGCTGGTTCAGCCCCAGCATTTT
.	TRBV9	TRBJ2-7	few	CASSVDGSRGQYF	TGTGCCAGCAGCGTAGACGGGTCGAGAGGGCAGTACTTC
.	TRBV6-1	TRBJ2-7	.	CASSLSPGTAYEQYF	TGTGCCAGCAGTCTAAGCCCGGGTACAGCCTACGAGCAGTACTTC
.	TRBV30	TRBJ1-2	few	CAWNRATYGYTF	TGTGCCTGGAACAGGGCAACCTATGGCTACACCTTC
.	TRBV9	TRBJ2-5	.	CASSGTGGTQYF	TGTGCCAGCAGTGGGACCGGAGGGACCCAGTACTTC
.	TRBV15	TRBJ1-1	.	CATSRGGTPTGTEAFF	TGTGCCACCAGCAGAGGCGGGACCCCTACCGGCACTGAAGCTTTCTTT
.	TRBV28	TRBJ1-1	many	CASTLLGGRQNYFMNTEAFF	TGTGCCAGCACCCTACTAGGGGGAAGACAGAACTATTTTATGAACACTGAAGCTTTCTTT
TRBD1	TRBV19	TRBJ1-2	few	CASTPGDSPYWGYTF	TGTGCCAGTACCCCCGGGGACAGCCCCTACTGGGGCTACACCTTC
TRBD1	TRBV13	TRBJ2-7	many	CASSLTLGTGGTYEQYF	TGTGCCAGCAGCTTGACCCTCGGGACAGGGGGGACCTACGAGCAGTACTTC
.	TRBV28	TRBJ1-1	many	CATCRQATSTEAFF	TGTGCCACCTGCCGACAGGCGACGAGCACTGAAGCTTTCTTT
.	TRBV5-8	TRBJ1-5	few	CASSPTGLNQPQHF	TGTGCCAGCAGCCCGACAGGACTCAATCAGCCCCAGCATTTT
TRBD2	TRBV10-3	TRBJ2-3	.	CAISWGPTTSGRASRDTQYF	TGTGCCATCAGTTGGGGCCCTACTACTAGCGGGAGGGCCAGCAGAGATACGCAGTATTTT
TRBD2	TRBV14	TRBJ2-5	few	CASSQGLAGVGQETQYF	TGTGCCAGCAGCCAAGGCCTAGCGGGAGTCGGCCAAGAGACCCAGTACTTC
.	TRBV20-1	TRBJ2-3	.	CSGGGSTDTQYF	TGCAGTGGAGGAGGGAGCACAGATACGCAGTATTTT
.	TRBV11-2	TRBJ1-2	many	CASSLDPGANYGYTF	TGTGCCAGCAGCTTAGATCCGGGCGCTAACTATGGCTACACCTTC
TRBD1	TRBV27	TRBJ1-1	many	CASRGQGHTEAFF	TGTGCCAGCAGAGGACAGGGGCACACTGAAGCTTTCTTT
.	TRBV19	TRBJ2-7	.	CASSTDTASYEQYF	TGTGCCAGTAGTACGGACACGGCGTCCTACGAGCAGTACTTC
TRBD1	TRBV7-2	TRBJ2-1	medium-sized	CASSVDREGWNEQFF	TGTGCCAGCAGCGTAGACAGGGAAGGATGGAATGAGCAGTTCTTC
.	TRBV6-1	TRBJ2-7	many	CASRWGYEQYF	TGTGCCAGCAGATGGGGCTACGAGCAGTACTTC
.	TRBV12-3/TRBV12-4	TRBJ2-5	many	CASSLRAGQKETQYF	TGTGCCAGCAGTTTACGCGCTGGGCAGAAAGAGACCCAGTACTTC
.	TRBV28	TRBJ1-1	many	CASSFAGDTEAFF	TGTGCCAGCAGTTTCGCGGGGGACACTGAAGCTTTCTTT
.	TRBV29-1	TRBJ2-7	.	CSVYEQTYEQYF	TGCAGCGTTTATGAGCAGACCTACGAGCAGTACTTC
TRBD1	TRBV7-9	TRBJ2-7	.	CASSSPVDRERGEQYF	TGTGCCAGCAGCTCCCCCGTGGACAGGGAGAGGGGCGAGCAGTACTTC
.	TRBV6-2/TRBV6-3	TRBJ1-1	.	CASGRGGDTEAFF	TGTGCCAGCGGTAGGGGGGGGGACACTGAAGCTTTCTTT
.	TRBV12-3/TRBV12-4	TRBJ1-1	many	CASRPEGTPNTEAFF	TGTGCCAGCAGACCGGAGGGAACACCGAACACTGAAGCTTTCTTT
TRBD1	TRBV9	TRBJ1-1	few	CASSPPDRDTEAFF	TGTGCCAGCAGCCCACCGGACAGGGACACTGAAGCTTTCTTT
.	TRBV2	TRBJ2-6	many	CASSEARWGTGANVLTF	TGTGCCAGCAGTGAAGCGAGGTGGGGAACTGGGGCCAACGTCCTGACTTTC
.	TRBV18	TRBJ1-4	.	CASSPLPGSINEKLFF	TGTGCCAGCTCACCGCTCCCGGGATCTATTAATGAAAAACTGTTTTTT
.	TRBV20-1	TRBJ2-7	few	CSVGRGGNEQYF	TGCAGTGTCGGCAGGGGTGGAAACGAGCAGTACTTC
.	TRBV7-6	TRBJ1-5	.	CASSLAAGNRPQHF	TGTGCCAGCAGCTTAGCGGCAGGAAATAGGCCCCAGCATTTT